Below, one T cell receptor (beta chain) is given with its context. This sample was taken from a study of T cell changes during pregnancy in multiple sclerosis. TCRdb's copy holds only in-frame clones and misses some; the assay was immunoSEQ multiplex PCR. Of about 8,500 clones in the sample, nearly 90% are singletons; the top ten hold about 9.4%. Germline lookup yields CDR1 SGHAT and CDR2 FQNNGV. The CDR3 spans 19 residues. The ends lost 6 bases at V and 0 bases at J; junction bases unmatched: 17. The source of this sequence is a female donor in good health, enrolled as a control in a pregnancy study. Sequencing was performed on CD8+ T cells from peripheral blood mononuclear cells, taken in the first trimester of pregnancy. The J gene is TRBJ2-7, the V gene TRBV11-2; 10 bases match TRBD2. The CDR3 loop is CASSFPTFITSGNSYEQYF. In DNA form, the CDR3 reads TGTGCCAGCAGTTTTCCCACGTTTATTACTAGCGGGAACTCCTACGAGCAGTACTTC. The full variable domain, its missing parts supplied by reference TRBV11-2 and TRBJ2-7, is EAGVAQSPRYKIIEKRQSVAFWCNPISGHATLYWYQQILGQGPKLLIQFQNNGVVDDSQLPKDRFSAERLKGVDSTLKIQPAKLEDSAVYLCASSFPTFITSGNSYEQYFGPGTRLTVT.